These 8 T cell receptor beta chains were all obtained from the same sample, sequenced in a study of OX40 agonist ivuxolimab in advanced cancers. The method was immunoSEQ multiplex PCR; TCRdb's version includes in-frame clones alone and lacks a portion of them. The table has fewer than 85,000 clones, around 85% seen once. Source: CD4+ or CD8+ T cells sorted from blood, taken in a trial of the OX40 agonist ivuxolimab. Receptors were obtained from an adult with an advanced solid tumor such as melanoma, head and neck, liver or kidney cancer.

This chain connects TRBV7-6 to TRBJ2-5; D ambiguous. The germline V and J ends were trimmed by 1 base and 3 bases, with 3 bases remaining between them. The CDR3 is 12 amino acids. The germline V gene has CDR1 SGHVS and CDR2 FNYEAQ. CDR3 nucleotides: TGTGCCAGCAGCTTAGTAGAAGAGACCCAGTACTTC. It encodes CASSLVEETQYF.

This chain links TRBV19 with TRBJ2-6, with 11 positions matching TRBD1. V shed 6 bases and J 3 bases; nucleotides not matched to a gene: 7. Germline V gives CDR1 LNHDA, CDR2 SQIVND (reference sequence). This CDR3 is 17 amino acids long. DNA for the CDR3: TGTGCCAGTAGACCCTCGGACAGGGGGCTTGGGGCCAACGTCCTGACTTTC. Translating gives CASRPSDRGLGANVLTF.

V is TRBV4-2 and J is TRBJ1-4, with a weak D call TRBD1 (6 bases). Trimming took 0 bases from V and 4 from J, leaving 18 bases between them. CDR3 length: 18 residues. Germline lookup yields CDR1 LGHNA and CDR2 YNFKEQ. The CDR3 here is CASSQDALGAYRNEKLFF. The CDR3 region has the DNA TGTGCCAGCAGCCAAGACGCCTTGGGGGCGTACCGTAATGAAAAACTGTTTTTT.

The V call is TRBV2, the J call TRBJ2-7, with TRBD2 matching 8 bases. V dropped 1 base and J dropped 3; count of bases not matched to a gene: 2. The CDR3 runs 14 residues. Per the germline V gene, CDR1 is SNHLY and CDR2 is FYNNEI. CDR3 sequence reads: CASSEERGFYEQYF. The DNA for the CDR3 is TGTGCCAGCAGTGAAGAGCGGGGGTTCTACGAGCAGTACTTC.

V is TRBV29-1 and J is TRBJ1-1, with 7 positions matching TRBD1. The CDR3 sequence is 13 residues long. The V gene's germline CDR1 is SQVTM and CDR2 ANQGSEA. Trimming at V came to 1 base and at J to 3 bases, leaving 2 bases not matched to a gene. Written as DNA, the CDR3 is TGCAGCGTTGAAGGACAGGGCGACACTGAAGCTTTCTTT. As protein: CSVEGQGDTEAFF.

The genes are TRBV7-9 and TRBJ1-6, with unresolved D. V lost 4 bases and J lost 7, with 8 bases in between. Germline V gives CDR1 SEHNR, CDR2 FQNEAQ (reference sequence). The CDR3 length is 13 residues. The CDR3 region is CASSSSVNSPLHF. CDR3 nucleotide sequence: TGTGCCAGCAGCTCTAGTGTGAATTCACCCCTCCACTTT.

This chain connects TRBV29-1 to TRBJ2-3; tentatively, D is TRBD1 or TRBD2 (5 bases each). The CDR3 is 12 amino acids. CDR1 is SQVTM and CDR2 is ANQGSEA in the germline V gene. V lost 2 bases and J lost 4, with 7 bases in between. The CDR3 DNA sequence: TGCAGCGTTGAAATGGGGGCAGATACGCAGTATTTT. As protein: CSVEMGADTQYF.

The chain is built from TRBV19 and TRBJ2-2, with D maybe TRBD1 (5 bases). The CDR3 is 15 amino acids. From germline, CDR1 is LNHDA and CDR2 SQIVND (reference sequence). The V and J ends lost 5 bases and 1 base respectively, with 11 bases between them. As DNA, the CDR3 is TGTGCCAGTAGTTGGGGCAGGCTGAACACCGGGGAGCTGTTTTTT. It yields the protein CASSWGRLNTGELFF.